The 16 T cell receptor beta chains reported below all come from one sample, sequenced in a study of T cells in Graves' hyperthyroidism and ophthalmopathy. TCR beta CDR3 region amplification was performed from RNA transcripts. Carried out on the TCR CDR3, a first-round RT-PCR used the HTBI primer set. MiXCR, run by TCRdb on the multiplex PCR reads, gives a single entry per CDR3 protein. The table has 600,000 to 900,000 distinct CDR3 sequences, about 16% seen once. Sequencing was done on a sample of blood. The receptor source for this set is a man between 18 and 29 years old with Graves' hyperthyroidism.

Many counts were recorded for this clonotype. V gene TRBV7-9 combines with J gene TRBJ2-7; D uncertain. Looked up from germline, CDR1 is SEHNR and CDR2 is FQNEAQ (reference sequence). The CDR3 runs to 12 residues. The germline V and J ends were trimmed by 5 bases and 7 bases, with 12 bases remaining between them. The CDR3 reads CASSLHTGEQYF. DNA of the CDR3: TGTGCCAGCAGCCTCCACACGGGTGAGCAGTACTTC.

This clonotype came up many times. The genes are TRBV24-1 and TRBJ2-7; 9 nucleotides align to TRBD1. The CDR3 is made up of 11 amino acids. After removal of 10 bases from V and 7 bases from J, the junction contained 4 bases not matched to a gene. The germline gives CDR1 KGHDR, CDR2 SFDVKD. CDR3 sequence reads: CATGDRVEQYF. The CDR3 DNA sequence: TGTGCCACAGGGGACAGGGTGGAGCAGTACTTC.

Concerning this clonotype: This may arise from a read error, as a much more abundant clone is one base away. The chain combines TRBV11-2 with TRBJ2-1, with unresolved D. CDR1 and CDR2 from the germline V gene are SGHAT and FQNNGV. The CDR3 runs to 14 residues. This chain's CDR3 is CASSLGTGYDEQFF. CDR3 in DNA: TGTGCCAGCAGTTTAGGTACCGGTTACGATGAGCAGTTCTTC.

This clonotype was found many times. V is TRBV12-3 or TRBV12-4 and J is TRBJ2-1; weak D call: TRBD2 (5 bases). Trimming shortened V by 5 bases and J by 1 base, and 18 bases separated the two germline ends. The CDR3 covers 17 residues. The DNA for the CDR3 is TGTGCCAGCAGTCCTCGTTTTAGCGAAGGGTCCTACAATGAGCAGTTCTTC. It translates to CASSPRFSEGSYNEQFF.

At least ten counts were recorded for this clonotype. This rearrangement joins TRBV28 to TRBJ2-5, with 9 bases matching TRBD2. The CDR3 sequence is 14 residues long. V gave up 2 bases and J gave up 4 bases; unmatched junction bases: 2. The germline CDR1 and CDR2 sequences are MDHEN and SYDVKM. CDR3 residues: CASSLPTSGETQYF. DNA of the CDR3: TGTGCCAGCAGTTTACCGACTAGCGGAGAGACCCAGTACTTC.

This clonotype showed up many times. This chain's CDR3 is CASSVGTGSQPQHF. The CDR3 nucleotides read TGTGCCAGCAGCGTTGGGACAGGGAGTCAGCCCCAGCATTTT. This chain joins TRBV28 and TRBJ1-5, with 9 bases matching TRBD1. The CDR3 is made up of 14 amino acids. Unmatched junction bases numbered 6, after V lost 6 bases and J lost 6 bases. CDR1 and CDR2 from the germline V gene are MDHEN and SYDVKM.

This clonotype has a count of ten or more. The V and J genes are TRBV7-2 and TRBJ2-7; 7 bases fit TRBD1. CDR1 is SGHTA and CDR2 is FQGNSA in the germline V gene. The CDR3 length is 13 residues. Germline trimming cut 8 bases from V and 3 bases from J; bases unmatched to any gene: 7. CDR3 nucleotide sequence: TGTGCCAGCGCCCCCGGGACAGTCTACGAGCAGTACTTC. Amino acid sequence: CASAPGTVYEQYF.

The rearrangement uses TRBV29-1 and TRBJ1-2, with TRBD1 identical over 7 bases. Germline CDR1 is SQVTM and CDR2 is ANQGSEA. The junction had 7 bases not matched to a gene; V was cut back by 6 bases and J by 3 bases. The CDR3 loop spans 13 amino acids. As DNA, the CDR3 is TGCAGCGTGTCCATCGGGACAGACTATGGCTACACCTTC. Its protein is CSVSIGTDYGYTF.

Notes on this clonotype: A much larger clonotype is one base distant, so this may be a read error. The V gene is TRBV7-9, the J gene TRBJ2-7; D not certain. This CDR3 has 13 amino acids. CDR1 is SEHNR and CDR2 is FQNEAQ in the germline V gene (reference sequence). Trimming removed 7 bases from V and 6 bases from J, with 16 bases in between. CDR3 coding DNA: TGTGCCAGCACCCGGGCCCCAACCTGCGAGCAGTACTTC. This gives the protein CASTRAPTCEQYF.

The chain uses TRBV24-1 and TRBJ2-1; either TRBD1 or TRBD2 may supply D (6 bases each). Germline V lookup: CDR1 KGHDR, CDR2 SFDVKD. V lost 4 bases and J lost 0, with 24 bases in between. This CDR3 is built from 20 residues. CDR3 DNA sequence: TGTGCCACCAGTGACCCAGGATGGGGGGCAACTCCGAGCTCCTACAATGAGCAGTTCTTC. The encoded protein is CATSDPGWGATPSSYNEQFF.

This clonotype was counted ten times or more. This chain joins TRBV28 and TRBJ2-1; D is uncertain. The CDR3 consists of 13 residues. CDR1 and CDR2 from the germline V gene are MDHEN and SYDVKM. With 5 bases removed from V and 3 bases from J, the gap between germline ends came to 8 bases. CDR3 loop: CASSPTYYNEQFF. In DNA, the CDR3 is TGTGCCAGCAGTCCTACCTACTACAATGAGCAGTTCTTC.

This clonotype was recorded at least ten times. This rearrangement joins TRBV5-1 to TRBJ2-3; 7 bases match TRBD2. Germline-derived CDR1 and CDR2 are SGHRS and YFSETQ. Unmatched junction bases numbered 8, after V lost 3 bases and J lost 4 bases. This CDR3 is built from 15 residues. CDR3 sequence: CASSSLAGVADTQYF. DNA for the CDR3: TGCGCCAGCAGCTCCCTGGCGGGAGTGGCAGATACGCAGTATTTT.

In this sample, this clonotype turned up many times. The CDR3 reads CASSPREPYTDTQYF. As DNA, the CDR3 is TGTGCCAGCTCACCGCGGGAGCCGTACACAGATACGCAGTATTTT. The rearrangement links TRBV18 to TRBJ2-3; TRBD2 matches at 7 bases. This CDR3 has 15 amino acids. J was trimmed by 2 bases and V by 3 bases; bases with no gene match: 5. CDR1 and CDR2 (germline): KGHSH, LQKENI. The whole variable domain, filled in from reference TRBV18 and TRBJ2-3, reads NAGVMQNPRHLVRRRGQEARLRCSPMKGHSHVYWYRQLPEEGLKFMVYLQKENIIDESGMPKERFSAEFPKEGPSILRIQQVVRGDSAAYFCASSPREPYTDTQYFGPGTRLTVL.

In its sample, this clonotype was seen once. The V and J genes are TRBV9 and TRBJ2-7; 10 positions match TRBD1. Germline V gene sequence: CDR1 SGDLS, CDR2 YYNGEE. CDR3 length: 14 residues. J gave up 1 base and V 3 bases, and 1 base lay outside the gene matches. DNA of the CDR3: TGTGCCAGCAGCGCGGACAGGGGGTCCTACGAGCAGTACTTC. This gives the protein CASSADRGSYEQYF.

The J gene is TRBJ1-1, the V gene TRBV11-2, with a tentative D call TRBD1 (6 bases). CDR1 SGHAT and CDR2 FQNNGV come from the germline V gene. V dropped 4 bases and J dropped 6 bases, with 15 bases sitting between them. The CDR3 sequence is 14 residues long. DNA of the CDR3: TGTGCCAGCAGCTCGGTGTTAGGGGGATCTGAAGCTTTCTTT. Translating it yields CASSSVLGGSEAFF.

This clonotype was detected only a few times. V and J are TRBV27 and TRBJ2-3; 7 bases agree with TRBD2. With 6 bases clipped from V and 2 bases from J, the junction kept 17 bases outside the gene matches. Germline-derived CDR1 and CDR2 are MNHEY and SMNVEV (reference sequence). This CDR3 has 18 amino acids. CDR3 sequence (DNA): TGTGCCAGCAGCCCGCCGGACGGCGGGCTAGCGGTCACAGATACGCAGTATTTT. Its protein product is CASSPPDGGLAVTDTQYF.